This TCR beta chain was captured by sequencing in a study of T cells after yellow fever vaccination. Study-wide background: Fractions low in cell number were prepared with SMART-Seq v4 Ultra Low Input.

TCRdb called the 5' RACE reads again in MiXCR, with one record for every CDR3 protein. The sample holds hundreds of thousands of distinct CDR3 sequences, about 15% seen once. CDR1 is SGHRS, CDR2 YFSETQ, per germline. The V and J ends lost 0 bases and 5 bases, in that order; junction bases with no gene match: 7. The CDR3 runs to 16 residues. Study-level points and caveats: Post-booster repertoires again held most primary-vaccination clones (roughly 95% CD4, roughly 88% CD8).

As regards this clonotype: What it binds is unknown.

The V and J genes are TRBV5-1 and TRBJ2-2, with TRBD1 matching over 7 bases. The receptor's source is a man aged 18-30 years who received the YFV17D yellow fever vaccine. The sequenced sample was PBMCs, obtained 5 days after the first yellow fever vaccination. In DNA form, the CDR3 reads TGCGCCAGCAGCTTGGAAGGGGGCGTCTGGACCGGGGAGCTGTTTTTT. Amino acid sequence: CASSLEGGVWTGELFF.